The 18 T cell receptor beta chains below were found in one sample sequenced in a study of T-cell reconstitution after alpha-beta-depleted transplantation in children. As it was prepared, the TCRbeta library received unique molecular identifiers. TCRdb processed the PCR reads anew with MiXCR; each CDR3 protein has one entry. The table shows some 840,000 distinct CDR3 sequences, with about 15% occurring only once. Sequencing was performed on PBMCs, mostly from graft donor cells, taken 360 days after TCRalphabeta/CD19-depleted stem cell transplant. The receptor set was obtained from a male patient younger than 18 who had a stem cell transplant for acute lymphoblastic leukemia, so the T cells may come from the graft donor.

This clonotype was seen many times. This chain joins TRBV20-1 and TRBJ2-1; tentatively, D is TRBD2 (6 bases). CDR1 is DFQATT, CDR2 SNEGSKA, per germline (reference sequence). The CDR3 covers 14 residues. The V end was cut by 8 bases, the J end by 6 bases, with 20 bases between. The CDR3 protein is CSLQPASVGNEQFF. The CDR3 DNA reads TGCAGTCTCCAGCCGGCTAGCGTGGGCAATGAGCAGTTCTTC.

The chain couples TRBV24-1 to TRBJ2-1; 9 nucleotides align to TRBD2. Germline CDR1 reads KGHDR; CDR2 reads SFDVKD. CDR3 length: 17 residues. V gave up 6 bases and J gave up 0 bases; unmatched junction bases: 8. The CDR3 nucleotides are TGTGCCACCAGTTCGACTAGCGGAGTCTCCTCCTACAATGAGCAGTTCTTC. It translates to CATSSTSGVSSYNEQFF.

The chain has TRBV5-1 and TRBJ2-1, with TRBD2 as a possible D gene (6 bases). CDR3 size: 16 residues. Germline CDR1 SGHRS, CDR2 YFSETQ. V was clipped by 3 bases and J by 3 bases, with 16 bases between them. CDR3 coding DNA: TGCGCCAGCAGCTATGGCGGGACTCCTTTCTACAATGAGCAGTTCTTC. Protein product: CASSYGGTPFYNEQFF.

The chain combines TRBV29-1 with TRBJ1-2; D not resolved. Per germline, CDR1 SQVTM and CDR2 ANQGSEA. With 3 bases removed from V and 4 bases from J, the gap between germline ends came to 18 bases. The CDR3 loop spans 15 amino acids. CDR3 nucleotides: TGCAGCGTTGATACCCCCTACAGTCGGACCTATGGCTACACCTTC. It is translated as CSVDTPYSRTYGYTF. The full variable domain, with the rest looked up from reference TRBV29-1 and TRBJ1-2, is SAVISQKPSRDICQRGTSLTIQCQVDSQVTMMFWYRQQPGQSLTLIATANQGSEATYESGFVIDKFPISRPNLTFSTLTVSNMSPEDSSIYLCSVDTPYSRTYGYTFGSGTRLTVV.

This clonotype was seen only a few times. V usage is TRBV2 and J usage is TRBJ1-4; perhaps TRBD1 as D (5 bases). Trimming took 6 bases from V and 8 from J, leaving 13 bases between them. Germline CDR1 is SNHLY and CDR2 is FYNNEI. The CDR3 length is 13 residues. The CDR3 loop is CASRGRAGEKLFF. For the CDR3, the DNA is TGTGCCAGCAGAGGCAGGGCGGGGGAAAAACTGTTTTTT.

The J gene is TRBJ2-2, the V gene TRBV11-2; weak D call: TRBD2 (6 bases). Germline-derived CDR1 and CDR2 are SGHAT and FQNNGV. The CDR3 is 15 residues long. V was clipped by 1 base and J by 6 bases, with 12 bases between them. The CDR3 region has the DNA TGTGCCAGCAGCTTAGGGAGGGCTTGGGCCGGGGAGCTGTTTTTT. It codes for CASSLGRAWAGELFF.

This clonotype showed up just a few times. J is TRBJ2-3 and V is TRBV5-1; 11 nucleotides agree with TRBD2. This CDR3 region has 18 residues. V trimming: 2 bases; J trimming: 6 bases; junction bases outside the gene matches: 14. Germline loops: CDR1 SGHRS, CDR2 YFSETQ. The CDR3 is CASSFSSTSGRRGDTQYF. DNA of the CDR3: TGCGCCAGCAGCTTCTCTAGTACTAGCGGGAGAAGGGGTGATACGCAGTATTTT.

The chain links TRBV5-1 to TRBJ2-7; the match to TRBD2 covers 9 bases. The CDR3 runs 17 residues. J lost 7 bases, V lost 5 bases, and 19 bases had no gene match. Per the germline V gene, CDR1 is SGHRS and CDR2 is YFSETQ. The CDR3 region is CASSPNLRLAATGEQYF. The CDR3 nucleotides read TGCGCCAGCAGTCCTAACCTTCGACTAGCGGCTACAGGGGAGCAGTACTTC.

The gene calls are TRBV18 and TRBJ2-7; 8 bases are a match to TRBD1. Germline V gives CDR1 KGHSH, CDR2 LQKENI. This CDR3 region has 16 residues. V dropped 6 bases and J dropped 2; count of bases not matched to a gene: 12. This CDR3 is CASSGSDRGHTYEQYF. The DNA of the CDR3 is TGTGCCAGCTCGGGGTCAGACAGGGGACATACCTACGAGCAGTACTTC.

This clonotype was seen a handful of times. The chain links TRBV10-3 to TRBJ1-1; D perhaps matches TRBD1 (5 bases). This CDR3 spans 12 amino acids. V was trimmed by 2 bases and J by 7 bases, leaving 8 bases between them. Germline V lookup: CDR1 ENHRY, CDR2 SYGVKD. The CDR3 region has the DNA TGTGCCATCAGTGAGGTACAGGTTGAAGCTTTCTTT. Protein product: CAISEVQVEAFF.

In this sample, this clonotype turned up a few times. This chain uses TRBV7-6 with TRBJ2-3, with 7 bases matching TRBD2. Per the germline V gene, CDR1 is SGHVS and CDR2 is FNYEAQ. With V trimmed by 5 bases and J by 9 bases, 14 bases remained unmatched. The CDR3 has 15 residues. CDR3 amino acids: CASSGLSGRAHTQYF. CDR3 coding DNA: TGTGCCAGCAGCGGGCTTTCGGGGAGGGCCCACACGCAGTATTTT.

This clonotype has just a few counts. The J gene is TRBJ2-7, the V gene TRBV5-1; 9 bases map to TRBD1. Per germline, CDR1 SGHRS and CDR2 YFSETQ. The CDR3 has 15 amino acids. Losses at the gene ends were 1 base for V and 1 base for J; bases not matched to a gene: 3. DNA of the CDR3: TGCGCCAGCAGCTTGTGGGACAGGGCTTCCTACGAGCAGTACTTC. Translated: CASSLWDRASYEQYF.

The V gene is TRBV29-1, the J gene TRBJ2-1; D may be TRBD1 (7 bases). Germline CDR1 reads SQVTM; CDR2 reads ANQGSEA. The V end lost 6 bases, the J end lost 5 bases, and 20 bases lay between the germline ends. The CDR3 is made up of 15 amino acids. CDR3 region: CSVGAWRGLDNEQFF. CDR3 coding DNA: TGCAGCGTCGGGGCGTGGAGGGGGCTTGACAATGAGCAGTTCTTC.

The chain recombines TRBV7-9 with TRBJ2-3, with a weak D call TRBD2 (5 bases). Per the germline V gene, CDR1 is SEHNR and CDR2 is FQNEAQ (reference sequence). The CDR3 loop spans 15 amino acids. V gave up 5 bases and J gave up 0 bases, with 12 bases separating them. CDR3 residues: CASSKAEPSTDTQYF. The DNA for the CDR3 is TGTGCCAGCAGCAAAGCGGAGCCTAGCACAGATACGCAGTATTTT.

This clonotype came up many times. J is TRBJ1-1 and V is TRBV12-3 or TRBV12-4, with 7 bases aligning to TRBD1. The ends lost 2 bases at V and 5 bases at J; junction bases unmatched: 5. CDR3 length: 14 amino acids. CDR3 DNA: TGTGCCAGCAGTTTAAGCGCAGGGGGGACTGAAGCTTTCTTT. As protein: CASSLSAGGTEAFF.

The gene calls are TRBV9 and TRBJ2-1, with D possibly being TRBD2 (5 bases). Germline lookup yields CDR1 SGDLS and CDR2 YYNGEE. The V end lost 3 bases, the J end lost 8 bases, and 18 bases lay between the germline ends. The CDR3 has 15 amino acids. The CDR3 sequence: CASSANGIESYEQFF. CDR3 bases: TGTGCCAGCAGCGCTAACGGGATAGAATCGTATGAGCAGTTCTTC.

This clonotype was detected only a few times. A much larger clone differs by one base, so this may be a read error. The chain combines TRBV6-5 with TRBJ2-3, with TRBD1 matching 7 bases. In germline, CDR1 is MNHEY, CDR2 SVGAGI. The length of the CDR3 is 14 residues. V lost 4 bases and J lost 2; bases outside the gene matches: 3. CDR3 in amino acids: CASSWGQTTDTQYF. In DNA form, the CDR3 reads TGTGCCAGCAGTTGGGGACAGACCACAGATACGCAGTATTTT.

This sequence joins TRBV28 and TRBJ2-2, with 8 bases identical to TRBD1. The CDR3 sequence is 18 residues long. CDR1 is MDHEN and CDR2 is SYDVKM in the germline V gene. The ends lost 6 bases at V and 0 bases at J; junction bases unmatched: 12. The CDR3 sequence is CASRPDIRGQSNTGELFF. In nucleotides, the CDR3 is TGTGCCAGCAGACCCGATATCAGGGGGCAGTCGAACACCGGGGAGCTGTTTTTT.